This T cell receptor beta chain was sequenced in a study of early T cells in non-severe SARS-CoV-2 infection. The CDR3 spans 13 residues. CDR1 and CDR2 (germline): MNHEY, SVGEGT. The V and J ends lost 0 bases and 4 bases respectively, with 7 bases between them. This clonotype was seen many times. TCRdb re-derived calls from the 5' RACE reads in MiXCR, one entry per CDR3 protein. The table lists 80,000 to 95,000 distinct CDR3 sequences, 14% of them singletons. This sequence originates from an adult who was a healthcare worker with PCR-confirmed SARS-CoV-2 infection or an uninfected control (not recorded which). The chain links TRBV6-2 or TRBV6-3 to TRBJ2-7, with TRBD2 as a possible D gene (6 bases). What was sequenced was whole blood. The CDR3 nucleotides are TGTGCCAGCAGTTACTCCCGGGGGTACGAGCAGTACTTC. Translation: CASSYSRGYEQYF.